This T cell receptor beta chain was captured in a study of blood T cell repertoires in COVID-19 (dated by TCRdb to about 2020). About the study as a whole: Collaborator samples came from the United States, Italy and Spain and covered acute and convalescent phases of COVID-19. HLA class I and class II types, where available, came from metadata supplied by the sample provider rather than from assay-based typing. Nearly every sample came with metadata listing a de-identified subject ID, COVID-19 status, age in years and sex. The repertoires were released in a freely available public database meant as a resource for research on the immune response to SARS-CoV-2. The prospective study material was composed of cDNA or gDNA derived from T cells, B-cell-depleted T cells, or PBMCs. Samples came from the ongoing ImmuneRACE study (first 160 participants) plus 1,254 subjects from 6 global collaborators. Deeply sampled blood TCRbeta repertoires from subjects exposed to, actively infected with, or recovered from COVID-19 were included in the dataset. Points the paper makes about the study in general: The quantity of clinical and demographic metadata differed by source and by participant and was supplied without curation.

The immunoSEQ Assay, a bias-controlled multiplex PCR, was used to amplify TCRbeta CDR3 regions from genomic DNA. The authors' analysis ran thus. The number of nucleated cells in each sample was estimated by amplification of reference gene primers within the assay. To quantify the absolute abundance of each unique TCRbeta CDR3 rearrangement, sequence reads were collapsed and filtered. For each sample, productive Simpson clonality was calculated as the square root of Simpson's diversity index over productive rearrangements. TCRdb retrieved this table from immuneACCESS and kept in-frame rearrangements only. Not all clones are present; in checked studies, unresolved V genes account for under half, and no reason is known for the remainder. V and J calls and clone size are copied from that table; D and trimming were computed from the DNA. In this sample the table shows around 160,000 clones, 65% to 85% of which occur a single time. Around 6.1% of the sample rests with the top ten.

Details on this clone: Its cognate antigen has yet to be identified. Nothing much larger sits one base from this clone, and base qualities are not available.

In the prospective study, participants were 18 to 89 years old, resided in about two dozen geographic areas of the United States, and were enrolled through a virtual design. In the prospective study, cohorts were assigned on the basis of participant-reported clinical history obtained from a screening survey and a study questionnaire. Recovered participants in ImmuneRACE Cohort 3 were defined as having two consecutive negative NP/OP PCR tests, clearance from a healthcare professional, or resolution of symptoms. In the prospective study, mobile phlebotomists collected whole blood, serum and a nasopharyngeal or oropharyngeal swab from each participant. Over a roughly 2-month period, participants in the prospective study had the option of providing additional blood draws and questionnaires. Prospective study blood samples were shipped either frozen or at room temperature before DNA extraction. The germline ends are 12 bases apart after V is trimmed by 1 base and J by 4 bases. The germline V gene sets CDR1 to SGHVS and CDR2 to FNYEAQ. The CDR3 numbers 15 residues from cysteine through phenylalanine. Only the CDR3 region is kept as DNA, spanning 45 bases read in frame from base 1.

Sequenced sample: PBMCs or T cells enriched from blood (not recorded which). The V gene is TRBV7-6 and the J gene is TRBJ2-3; no D gene is confidently identified. The clonotype originates from a man aged 40-50 years who had recovered from COVID-19. The bases are TGTGCCAGCAGCTTAGGGGCCAAAGGCGCAGATACGCAGTATTTT. This encodes CASSLGAKGADTQYF.